This T cell receptor (beta chain) was recovered during a study of blood T cell repertoires in COVID-19 (dated by TCRdb to the early 2020s). Study-wide context: Samples covering the acute and convalescent phases of COVID-19 were provided by collaborators in the United States, Italy and Spain. The prospective study material was composed of cDNA or gDNA derived from T cells, B-cell-depleted T cells, or PBMCs. Deeply sampled blood TCRbeta repertoires from subjects exposed to, actively infected with, or recovered from COVID-19 were included in the dataset. The repertoires were made available in a free public database intended to serve as a resource for research on the immune response to SARS-CoV-2. The samples were drawn from the first 160 participants of the ongoing ImmuneRACE study and from 1,254 subjects provided by 6 global collaborators. Nearly every sample came with metadata listing a de-identified subject ID, COVID-19 status, age in years and sex. HLA class I and class II types, where available, came from metadata supplied by the sample provider rather than from assay-based typing. General conclusions and limits of the study: The amount of clinical and demographic metadata varied by source and participant and was provided uncurated.

The immunoSEQ Assay, a bias-controlled multiplex PCR, was used to amplify TCRbeta CDR3 regions from genomic DNA. The paper's processing steps were these. The number of nucleated cells in each sample was estimated from the amplification of reference gene primers within the assay. To quantify the absolute abundance of each unique TCRbeta CDR3 rearrangement, sequence reads were collapsed and filtered. Productive Simpson clonality was computed per sample as the square root of Simpson's diversity index over productive rearrangements. TCRdb obtained this table from immuneACCESS and retained in-frame rearrangements with V and J assigned. These tables miss some clones; where compared with another copy, unresolved V genes account for less than half of the shortfall, and the remainder is unexplained. The V and J calls and clone size were taken over from that table, and D and trimming were inferred from the DNA. This sample comprises about 54,000 clones, 90% of them detected only once. The ten largest clones add up to under 9% of the sample.

Looking up the germline V gene yields CDR1 SGHNT and CDR2 YENEEA. Trimming costs V 1 base and J 6 bases, and their ends lie 12 bases apart. The cysteine opens and the phenylalanine closes a CDR3 of 14 amino acids. Left in the record is the CDR3 DNA by itself, 42 bases read in frame from the first base. Collaborating institutions collected whole blood in K2EDTA tubes following their own protocols. For TCRbeta analysis, collaborators shipped samples in one of three forms: frozen whole blood, isolated PBMCs, or DNA extracted from either of those sample types. Notes on this clone: This clone's antigen is unknown. Per-base qualities were not stored, and no clone one base away is much larger.

The source is a woman in her thirties or forties with active COVID-19. The specimen sequenced was peripheral blood. The V and J genes are TRBV11-3 and TRBJ1-1; possibly the D gene is TRBD1, per 5 matching bases. In nucleotide form, the sequence is TGTGCCAGCAGCTTAGCGGCAGGGCTAGCTGAAGCTTTCTTT. It specifies CASSLAAGLAEAFF.